This record covers a single T cell receptor beta chain. Hyperthyroidism patients, aged 18 to 65, were newly diagnosed, under 2 months' duration. Exclusion covered patients with other autoimmune diseases or uncontrolled infections (as well as pregnancy or lactation). Diagnostic conclusions were grounded in clinical symptoms, serum thyroxine, TRAb, thyroid ultrasound and orbital computed tomography. This entry belongs to a study of Graves' ophthalmopathy and Graves' hyperthyroidism. Overall study: The authors defined stable hyperthyroidism as no ophthalmopathy within 18 months of follow-up.

RNA transcripts were the source from which TCR beta CDR3 regions were amplified. First-round RT-PCR with HTBI primers preceded a second-round multiplex PCR. Each CDR3 protein is one row after TCRdb ran MiXCR on the multiplex PCR reads. The table records about 500,000 distinct CDR3 sequences, 35% to 40% of them present only once. Germline CDR1 reads SEHNR; CDR2 reads FQNEAQ (reference sequence). V shed 1 base, J shed 6 bases, and the junction held 14 bases outside the gene matches. CDR3 size: 18 residues. V and J are TRBV7-9 and TRBJ2-2, with 7 bases that match TRBD2. The sequence was collected from an adult man with Graves' hyperthyroidism. The sample was peripheral blood or thyroid tissue (not recorded which). CDR3 sequence (DNA): TGTGCCAGCAGCTTAGGGTCCTTAGGGACTAAAGACGCCGGGGAGCTGTTTTTT. It translates to CASSLGSLGTKDAGELFF.